The source of this TCR beta chain is a study of OX40 agonist ivuxolimab in advanced cancers. The sample holds one count of this clone. Its antigen is undetermined. Peripheral blood came from all dose cohorts at three timepoints. Libraries were prepared by immunoSEQ multiplex PCR; TCRdb keeps only in-frame clonotypes and omits some of them. This sample has 59,000 or so clones; 82% occur once, and the top ten carry about 3.7%. Study-level results: Antigen specificity was not determined for the expanded peripheral T cells.

Per germline, CDR1 SGHRS and CDR2 YFSETQ. The V end lost 4 bases, the J end lost 3 bases, and 13 bases lay between the germline ends. The CDR3 length is 15 residues. The chain combines TRBV5-1 with TRBJ2-2; D assignment may be TRBD1 or TRBD2 (5 bases each). The clonotype was recovered from an adult with an advanced solid tumor such as melanoma, head and neck, liver or kidney cancer. The sequencing here drew on CD4+ or CD8+ T cells sorted from blood, taken in a trial of the OX40 agonist ivuxolimab. The CDR3 DNA reads TGCGCCAGCAGCCTACGGGACGGCTACACCGGGGAGCTGTTTTTT. This gives the protein CASSLRDGYTGELFF. The full variable domain, in which reference TRBV5-1 and TRBJ2-2 provide the parts outside the CDR3, is KAGVTQTPRYLIKTRGQQVTLSCSPISGHRSVSWYQQTPGQGLQFLFEYFSETQRNKGNFPGRFSGRQFSNSRSEMNVSTLELGDSALYLCASSLRDGYTGELFFGEGSRLTVL.